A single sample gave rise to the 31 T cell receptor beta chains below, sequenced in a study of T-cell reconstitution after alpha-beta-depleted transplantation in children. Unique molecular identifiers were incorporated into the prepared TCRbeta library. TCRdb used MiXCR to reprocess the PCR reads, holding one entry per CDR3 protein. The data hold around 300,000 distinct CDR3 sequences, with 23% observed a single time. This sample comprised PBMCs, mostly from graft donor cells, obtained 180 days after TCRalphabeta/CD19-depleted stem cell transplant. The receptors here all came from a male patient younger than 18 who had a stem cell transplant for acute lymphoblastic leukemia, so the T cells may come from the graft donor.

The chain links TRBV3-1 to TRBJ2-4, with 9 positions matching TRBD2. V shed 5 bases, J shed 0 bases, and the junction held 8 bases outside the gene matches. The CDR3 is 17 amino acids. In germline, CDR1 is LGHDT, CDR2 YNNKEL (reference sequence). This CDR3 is CASSTSGTSRAKNIQYF. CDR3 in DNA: TGTGCCAGCAGCACCTCCGGGACTAGCAGAGCCAAAAACATTCAGTACTTC.

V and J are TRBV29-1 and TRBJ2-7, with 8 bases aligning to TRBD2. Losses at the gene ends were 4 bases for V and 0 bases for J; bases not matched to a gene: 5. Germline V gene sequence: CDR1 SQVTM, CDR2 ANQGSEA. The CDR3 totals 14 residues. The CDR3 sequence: CSVALAGRSYEQYF. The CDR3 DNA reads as TGCAGCGTTGCGTTAGCGGGACGCTCCTACGAGCAGTACTTC.

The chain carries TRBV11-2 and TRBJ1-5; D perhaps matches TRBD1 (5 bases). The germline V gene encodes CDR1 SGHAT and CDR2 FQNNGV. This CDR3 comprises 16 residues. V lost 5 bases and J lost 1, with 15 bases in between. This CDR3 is CASSPGSGLSNQPQHF. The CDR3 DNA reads TGTGCCAGCAGCCCAGGGAGTGGATTGAGCAATCAGCCCCAGCATTTT.

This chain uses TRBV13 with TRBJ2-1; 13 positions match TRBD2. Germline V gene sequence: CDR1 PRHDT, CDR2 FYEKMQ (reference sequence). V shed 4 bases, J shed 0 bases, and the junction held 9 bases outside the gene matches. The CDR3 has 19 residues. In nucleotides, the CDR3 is TGTGCCAGCAGCTCTTCCGGGACTAGCGGGACTAGCTCCTACAATGAGCAGTTCTTC. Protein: CASSSSGTSGTSSYNEQFF.

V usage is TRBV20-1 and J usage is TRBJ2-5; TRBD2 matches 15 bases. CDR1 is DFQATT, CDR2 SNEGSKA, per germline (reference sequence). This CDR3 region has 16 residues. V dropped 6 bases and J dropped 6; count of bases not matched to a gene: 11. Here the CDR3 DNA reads TGCAGTGCAACGGGACTAGCGGGAGGCGCGGGGAAGACCCAGTACTTC. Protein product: CSATGLAGGAGKTQYF.

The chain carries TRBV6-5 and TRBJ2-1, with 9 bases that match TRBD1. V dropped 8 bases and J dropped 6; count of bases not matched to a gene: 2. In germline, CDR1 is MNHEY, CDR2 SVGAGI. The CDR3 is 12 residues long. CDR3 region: CASVTGGNEQFF. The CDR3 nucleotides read TGTGCCAGCGTGACAGGGGGCAATGAGCAGTTCTTC.

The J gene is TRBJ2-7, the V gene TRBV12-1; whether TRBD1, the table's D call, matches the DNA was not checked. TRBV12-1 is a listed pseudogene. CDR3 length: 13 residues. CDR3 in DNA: TGTGCCAGCAGCTTGGGACAGCTCTGCGAGCAGTACTTC. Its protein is CASSLGQLCEQYF.

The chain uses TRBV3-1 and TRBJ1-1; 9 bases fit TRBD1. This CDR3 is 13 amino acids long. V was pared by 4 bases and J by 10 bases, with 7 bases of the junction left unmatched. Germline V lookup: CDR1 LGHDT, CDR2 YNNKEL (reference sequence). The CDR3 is CASSPRLTGGAFF. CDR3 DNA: TGTGCCAGCAGCCCAAGACTGACAGGGGGAGCTTTCTTT. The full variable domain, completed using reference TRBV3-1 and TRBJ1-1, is DTAVSQTPKYLVTQMGNDKSIKCEQNLGHDTMYWYKQDSKKFLKIMFSYNNKELIINETVPNRFSPKSPDKAHLNLHINSLELGDSAVYFCASSPRLTGGAFFGQGTRLTVV.

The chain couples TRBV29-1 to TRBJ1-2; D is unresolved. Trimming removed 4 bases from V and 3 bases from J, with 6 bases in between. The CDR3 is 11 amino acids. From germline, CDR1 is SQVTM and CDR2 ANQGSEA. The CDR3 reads CSVVSDYGYTF. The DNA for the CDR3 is TGCAGCGTTGTTTCCGACTATGGCTACACCTTC.

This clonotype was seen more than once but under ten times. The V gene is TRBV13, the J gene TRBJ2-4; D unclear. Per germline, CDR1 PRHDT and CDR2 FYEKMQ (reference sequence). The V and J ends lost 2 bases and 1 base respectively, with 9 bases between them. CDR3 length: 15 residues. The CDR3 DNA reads TGTGCCAGCAGCTTATCTGGTTGGGCCAAAAACATTCAGTACTTC. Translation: CASSLSGWAKNIQYF.

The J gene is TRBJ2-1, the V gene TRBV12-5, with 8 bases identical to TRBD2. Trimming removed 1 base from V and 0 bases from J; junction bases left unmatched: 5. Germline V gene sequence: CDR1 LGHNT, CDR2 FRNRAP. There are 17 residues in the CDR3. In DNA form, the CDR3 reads TGTGCTAGTGGTTTGGACCCTACTAGCGGCTCCTACAATGAGCAGTTCTTC. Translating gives CASGLDPTSGSYNEQFF.

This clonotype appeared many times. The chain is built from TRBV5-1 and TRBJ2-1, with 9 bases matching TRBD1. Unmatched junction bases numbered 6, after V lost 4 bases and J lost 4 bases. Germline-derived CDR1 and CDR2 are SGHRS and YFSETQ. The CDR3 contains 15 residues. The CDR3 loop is CASSRGQGSYNEQFF. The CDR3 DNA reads TGCGCCAGCAGCCGGGGACAGGGCTCTTACAATGAGCAGTTCTTC.

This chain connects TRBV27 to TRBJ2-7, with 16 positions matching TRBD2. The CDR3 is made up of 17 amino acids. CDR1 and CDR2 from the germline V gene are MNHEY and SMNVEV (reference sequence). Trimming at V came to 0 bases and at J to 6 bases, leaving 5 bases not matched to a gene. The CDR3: CASSLSGLAGGPIEQYF. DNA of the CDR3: TGTGCCAGCAGTTTATCGGGACTAGCGGGAGGGCCTATCGAGCAGTACTTC.

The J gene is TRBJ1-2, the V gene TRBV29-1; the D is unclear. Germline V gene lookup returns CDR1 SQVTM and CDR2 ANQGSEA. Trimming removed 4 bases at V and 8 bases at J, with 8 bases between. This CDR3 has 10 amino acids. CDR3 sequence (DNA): TGCAGCGTTGGAGGAGAGGGCTACACCTTC. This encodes CSVGGEGYTF.

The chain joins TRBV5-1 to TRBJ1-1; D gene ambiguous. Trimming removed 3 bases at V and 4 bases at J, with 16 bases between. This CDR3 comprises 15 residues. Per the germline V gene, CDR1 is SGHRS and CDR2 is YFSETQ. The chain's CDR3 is CASSSGPRTVTEAFF. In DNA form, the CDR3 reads TGCGCCAGCAGCTCCGGACCGAGAACCGTCACTGAAGCTTTCTTT.

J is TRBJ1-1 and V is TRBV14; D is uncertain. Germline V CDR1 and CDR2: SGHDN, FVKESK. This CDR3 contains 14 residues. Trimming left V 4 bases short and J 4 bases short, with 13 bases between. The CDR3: CASSLGRISTEAFF. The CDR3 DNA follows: TGTGCCAGCAGCCTAGGCAGGATTAGCACTGAAGCTTTCTTT.

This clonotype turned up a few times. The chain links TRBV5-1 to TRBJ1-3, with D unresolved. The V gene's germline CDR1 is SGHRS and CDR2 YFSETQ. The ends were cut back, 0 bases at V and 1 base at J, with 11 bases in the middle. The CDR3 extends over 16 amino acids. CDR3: CASSLDGESSGNTIYF. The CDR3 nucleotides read TGCGCCAGCAGCTTGGATGGGGAATCGTCTGGAAACACCATATATTTT. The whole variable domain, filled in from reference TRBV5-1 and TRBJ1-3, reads KAGVTQTPRYLIKTRGQQVTLSCSPISGHRSVSWYQQTPGQGLQFLFEYFSETQRNKGNFPGRFSGRQFSNSRSEMNVSTLELGDSALYLCASSLDGESSGNTIYFGEGSWLTVV.

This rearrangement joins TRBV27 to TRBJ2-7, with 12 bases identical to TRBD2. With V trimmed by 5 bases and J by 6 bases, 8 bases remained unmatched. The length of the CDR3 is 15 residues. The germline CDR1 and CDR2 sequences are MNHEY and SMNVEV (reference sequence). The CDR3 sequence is CASSIWTSGTVEQYF. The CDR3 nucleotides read TGTGCCAGCAGTATTTGGACTAGCGGGACGGTCGAGCAGTACTTC.

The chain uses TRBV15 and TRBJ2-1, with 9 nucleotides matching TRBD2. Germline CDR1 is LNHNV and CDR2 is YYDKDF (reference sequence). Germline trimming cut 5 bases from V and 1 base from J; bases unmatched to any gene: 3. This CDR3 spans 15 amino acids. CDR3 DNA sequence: TGTGCCACCAGCTATAGCGGGAGTTCCTACAATGAGCAGTTCTTC. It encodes CATSYSGSSYNEQFF.

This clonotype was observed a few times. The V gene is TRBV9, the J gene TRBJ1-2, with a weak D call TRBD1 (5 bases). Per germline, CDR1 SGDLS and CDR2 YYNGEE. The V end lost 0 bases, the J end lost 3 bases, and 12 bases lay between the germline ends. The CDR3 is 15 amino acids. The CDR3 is CASSVGGRVDYGYTF. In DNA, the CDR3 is TGTGCCAGCAGCGTAGGGGGCAGGGTTGACTATGGCTACACCTTC.

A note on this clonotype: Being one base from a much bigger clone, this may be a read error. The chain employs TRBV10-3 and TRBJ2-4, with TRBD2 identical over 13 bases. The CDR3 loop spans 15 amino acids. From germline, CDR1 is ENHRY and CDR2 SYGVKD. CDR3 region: CAISDTGLAGNIQNF. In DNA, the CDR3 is TGTGCCATCAGTGACACGGGACTAGCGGGAAACATTCAGAACTTC.

The CDR3 spells CASGQTIEQYF. CDR3 in DNA: TGTGCCAGCGGTCAAACGATCGAGCAGTACTTC. The rearrangement links TRBV6-5 to TRBJ2-7; D gene ambiguous. Trimming shortened V by 8 bases and J by 6 bases, and 11 bases separated the two germline ends. Germline V gene lookup returns CDR1 MNHEY and CDR2 SVGAGI. The CDR3 is 11 amino acids.

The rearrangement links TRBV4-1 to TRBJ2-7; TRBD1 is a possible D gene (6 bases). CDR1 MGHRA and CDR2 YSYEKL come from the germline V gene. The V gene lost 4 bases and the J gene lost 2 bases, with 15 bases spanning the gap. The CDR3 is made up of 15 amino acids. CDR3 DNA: TGCGCCAGCAGCCGATTACAGGGCTCGACCTACGAGCAGTACTTC. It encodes CASSRLQGSTYEQYF.

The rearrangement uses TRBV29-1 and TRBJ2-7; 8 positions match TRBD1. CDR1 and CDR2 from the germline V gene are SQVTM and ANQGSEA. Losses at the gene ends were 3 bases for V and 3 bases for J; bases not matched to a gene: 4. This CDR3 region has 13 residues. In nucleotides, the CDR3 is TGCAGCGTTGAGACAGGGGACGGCTACGAGCAGTACTTC. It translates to CSVETGDGYEQYF.

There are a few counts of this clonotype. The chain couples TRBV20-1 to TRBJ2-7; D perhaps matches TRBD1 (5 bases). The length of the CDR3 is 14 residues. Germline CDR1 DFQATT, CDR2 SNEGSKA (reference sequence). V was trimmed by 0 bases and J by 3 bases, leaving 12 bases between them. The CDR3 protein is CSARDGQGHYEQYF. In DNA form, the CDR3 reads TGCAGTGCTAGAGATGGGCAGGGTCACTACGAGCAGTACTTC.

The CDR3 region is CASSNYFGLAGTPGELFF. CDR3 sequence (DNA): TGTGCCAGCAGCAATTATTTTGGACTAGCGGGGACACCCGGGGAGCTGTTTTTT. J is TRBJ2-2 and V is TRBV11-1; 12 nucleotides agree with TRBD2. Trimming cost V 5 bases and J 6 bases; bases outside gene matches: 13. The CDR3 length is 18 residues. Germline lookup yields CDR1 SGHAT and CDR2 FQDESV (reference sequence).

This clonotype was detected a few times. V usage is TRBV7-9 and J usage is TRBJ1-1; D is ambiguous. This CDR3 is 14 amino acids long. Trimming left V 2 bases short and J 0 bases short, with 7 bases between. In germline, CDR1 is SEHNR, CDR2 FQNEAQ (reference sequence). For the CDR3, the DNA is TGTGCCAGCAGCTTAATGTCCTTGAACACTGAAGCTTTCTTT. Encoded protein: CASSLMSLNTEAFF.

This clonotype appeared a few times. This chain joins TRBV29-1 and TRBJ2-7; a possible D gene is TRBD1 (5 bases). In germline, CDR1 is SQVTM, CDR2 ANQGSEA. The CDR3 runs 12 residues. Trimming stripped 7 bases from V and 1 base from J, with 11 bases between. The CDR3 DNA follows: TGCAGCGCCCTGGACAAGTCCTACGAGCAGTACTTC. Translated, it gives CSALDKSYEQYF.

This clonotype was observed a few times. This CDR3 is CASSLAGTSGTEQYF. Here the CDR3 DNA reads TGCGCCAGCAGCTTGGCCGGGACTAGCGGGACCGAGCAGTACTTC. This chain links TRBV5-1 with TRBJ2-7; the match to TRBD2 covers 13 bases. The germline CDR1 and CDR2 sequences are SGHRS and YFSETQ. V trimming: 0 bases; J trimming: 6 bases; junction bases outside the gene matches: 3. The CDR3 has 15 amino acids. The whole variable domain, remainder taken from reference TRBV5-1 and TRBJ2-7, is KAGVTQTPRYLIKTRGQQVTLSCSPISGHRSVSWYQQTPGQGLQFLFEYFSETQRNKGNFPGRFSGRQFSNSRSEMNVSTLELGDSALYLCASSLAGTSGTEQYFGPGTRLTVT.

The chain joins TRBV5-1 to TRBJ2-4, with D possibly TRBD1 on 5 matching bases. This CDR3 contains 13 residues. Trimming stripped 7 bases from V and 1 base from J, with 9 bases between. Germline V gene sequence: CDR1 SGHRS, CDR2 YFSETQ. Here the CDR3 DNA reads TGCGCCAGCTGGGCAGGGGCCAAAAACATTCAGTACTTC. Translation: CASWAGAKNIQYF.

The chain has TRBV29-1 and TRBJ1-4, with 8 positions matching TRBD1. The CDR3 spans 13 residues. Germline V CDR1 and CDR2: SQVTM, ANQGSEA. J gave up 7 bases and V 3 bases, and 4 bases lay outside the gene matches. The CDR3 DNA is TGCAGCGTTGATCCAGGGGGCAGTGAAAAACTGTTTTTT. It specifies CSVDPGGSEKLFF.